What follows is one T cell receptor (beta chain) and its context. Its specificity is unknown. The data derive from a study of a mutant IDH1 vaccine in newly diagnosed glioma. Study overall: A roughly 60% male, around 40% female split and a mean age of 40.4 years characterized treated patients. Former treatment meant radiotherapy, temozolomide, or both; the majority had gotten both. Broader study findings: There were vaccine-induced immune responses in approximately 95% of the patients.

Only in-frame clones appear in the TCRdb table, and some are missing; sequencing was by immunoSEQ multiplex PCR. The sample includes approximately 36,000 clones, around four fifths of them seen just once. As to time point: baseline, week 1 (first vaccination visit). Treatment in this sample: pre-vaccination baseline after standard-of-care therapy. This clonotype was obtained from a man in his forties or fifties with glioma. Some clones in this sample may be carry-over from other donors' samples. The sequenced sample was PBMCs, obtained from a glioma patient treated with radiotherapy, temozolomide or both.

The CDR3 sequence is CASSSKNSPLHF. The CDR3, as DNA: TGTGCCAGCAGCTCCAAGAATTCACCCCTCCACTTT. The chain joins TRBV13 to TRBJ1-6; D is unclear. V was shortened by 4 bases and J by 7 bases, with 5 bases between the two germline ends. CDR3 size: 12 residues. CDR1 PRHDT and CDR2 FYEKMQ come from the germline V gene (reference sequence).